The 31 T cell receptor beta chains in this list originate from one sample, sequenced in a study of human T cells and chemical hapten exposure. Time point in this sample: pre-sensitization, week 0. Treatment in this sample: therapeutic diphenylcyclopropenone sensitization with weekly scalp DPC. TCRdb called the RACE reads again in MiXCR, with one record for every CDR3 protein. The data hold roughly 88,000 distinct CDR3 sequences, with nearly 10% observed a single time. Material: whole blood, obtained in connection with sensitization to the hapten diphenylcyclopropenone (DPC). All receptors come from a woman aged 40 to 55 with alopecia areata. Some clones in this sample may be carry-over from other donors' samples.

There are a few counts of this clonotype. This chain connects TRBV11-2 to TRBJ2-1; D not certain. CDR3 length equals 14 residues. Trimming removed 5 bases from V and 1 base from J, with 9 bases in between. Germline CDR1 SGHAT, CDR2 FQNNGV. The CDR3 sequence: CASSISGSYNEQFF. The CDR3 DNA sequence: TGTGCCAGCAGCATTAGTGGGTCCTACAATGAGCAGTTCTTC.

This clonotype was detected many times. The gene calls are TRBV4-3 and TRBJ2-3; D is perhaps TRBD2 (6 bases). From germline, CDR1 is LGHNA and CDR2 YSLEER. This CDR3 contains 17 residues. V was pared by 0 bases and J by 4 bases, with 17 bases between. CDR3 DNA: TGCGCCAGCAGCCAAGAGCAGTGGAGGGGTCAATCAGATACGCAGTATTTT. This encodes CASSQEQWRGQSDTQYF.

The table lists this clonotype with a few counts. The chain combines TRBV6-6 with TRBJ2-3; either TRBD1 or TRBD2 may fit D (5 bases each). The CDR3 consists of 14 residues. Germline V gene lookup returns CDR1 MNHNY and CDR2 SVGAGI (reference sequence). V was cut by 5 bases and J by 1 base, with 10 bases left in between. CDR3: CASSRGEGTDTQYF. The CDR3 nucleotides are TGTGCCAGCAGTAGGGGAGAGGGCACAGATACGCAGTATTTT.

This clonotype has at least ten counts. This chain connects TRBV5-4 to TRBJ2-2, with D perhaps TRBD2 (5 bases). Trimming took off 0 bases at V and 5 bases at J, with 14 bases between the two ends. The CDR3 totals 16 residues. Germline values: CDR1 SGHNT, CDR2 YYREEE (reference sequence). The CDR3 region is CASSLAVAPVTGELFF. The DNA of the CDR3 is TGTGCCAGCAGCTTGGCGGTAGCGCCGGTTACCGGGGAGCTGTTTTTT.

This clonotype appeared many times. The V call is TRBV7-9, the J call TRBJ1-4; 10 nucleotides match TRBD1. V lost 2 bases, J lost 8 bases, and 11 bases stayed unmatched. Per the germline V gene, CDR1 is SEHNR and CDR2 is FQNEAQ (reference sequence). CDR3 length: 17 amino acids. The CDR3 loop is CASSLIGRGQGVEKLFF. The CDR3 DNA reads TGTGCCAGCAGCTTAATCGGGCGAGGACAGGGGGTCGAAAAACTGTTTTTT.

This chain links TRBV6-1 with TRBJ2-7, with a weak D call TRBD1 (6 bases). The CDR3 spans 14 residues. V was trimmed by 0 bases and J by 4 bases, leaving 10 bases between them. The germline CDR1 and CDR2 sequences are MNHNS and SASEGT. In DNA form, the CDR3 reads TGTGCCAGCAGTGAAGCGGGACACTTTTACGAGCAGTACTTC. Amino acid sequence: CASSEAGHFYEQYF.

The chain links TRBV6-2 or TRBV6-3 to TRBJ2-3; the D gene is possibly TRBD1 (5 bases). Trimming removed 5 bases from V and 5 bases from J, with 26 bases in between. Germline V lookup: CDR1 MNHEY, CDR2 SVGEGT. The CDR3 is made up of 18 amino acids. CDR3 region: CASSHQIPDSALQDTQYF. The DNA for the CDR3 is TGTGCCAGCAGTCACCAGATCCCAGACAGTGCCCTCCAAGATACGCAGTATTTT.

This clonotype was counted a few times. V and J are TRBV20-1 and TRBJ2-7; 7 bases fit TRBD1. Germline CDR1 and CDR2: DFQATT and SNEGSKA (reference sequence). The CDR3 runs 13 residues. V shed 4 bases and J 3 bases; nucleotides not matched to a gene: 6. The CDR3 region is CSATGTAHYEQYF. The CDR3 DNA is TGCAGTGCTACCGGGACAGCCCACTACGAGCAGTACTTC.

In this sample, this clonotype turned up a few times. In DNA form, the CDR3 reads TGTGCCAGCAGCCGTAGCGGGGGGGAAGATACGCAGTATTTT. Protein: CASSRSGGEDTQYF. This chain connects TRBV7-2 to TRBJ2-3; TRBD2 matches at 11 bases. The length of the CDR3 is 14 residues. After removal of 5 bases from V and 5 bases from J, the junction contained 3 bases not matched to a gene. Germline V CDR1 and CDR2: SGHTA, FQGNSA.

This clonotype showed up just once. V is TRBV18 and J is TRBJ2-4; D is ambiguous. CDR1 is KGHSH and CDR2 is LQKENI in the germline V gene. The CDR3 consists of 15 residues. V lost 0 bases and J 1 base, leaving 7 bases between the germline ends. CDR3 in amino acids: CASSPPSKAKNIQYF. CDR3 sequence (DNA): TGTGCCAGCTCACCACCGAGTAAGGCCAAAAACATTCAGTACTTC. Full variable domain (missing parts from reference TRBV18 and TRBJ2-4): NAGVMQNPRHLVRRRGQEARLRCSPMKGHSHVYWYRQLPEEGLKFMVYLQKENIIDESGMPKERFSAEFPKEGPSILRIQQVVRGDSAAYFCASSPPSKAKNIQYFGAGTRLSVL.

The chain uses TRBV29-1 and TRBJ2-2; 9 bases fit TRBD2. The germline V gene has CDR1 SQVTM and CDR2 ANQGSEA. V dropped 6 bases and J dropped 1; count of bases not matched to a gene: 3. This CDR3 comprises 14 residues. CDR3 sequence (DNA): TGCAGCGTCTTAGCGGGGGTGAACACCGGGGAGCTGTTTTTT. Its translation: CSVLAGVNTGELFF.

This clonotype was seen at least ten times. The chain carries TRBV10-3 and TRBJ2-3; D is uncertain. The CDR3 has 11 amino acids. With 6 bases removed from V and 6 bases from J, the gap between germline ends came to 7 bases. Germline V gene lookup returns CDR1 ENHRY and CDR2 SYGVKD. The CDR3 coding sequence is TGTGCCATCAGGGGCGTGGATACGCAGTATTTT. It yields the protein CAIRGVDTQYF.

This clonotype was seen ten or more times. The chain carries TRBV20-1 and TRBJ1-2; tentatively, D is TRBD1 (6 bases). The CDR3 consists of 12 residues. V lost 5 bases and J 3 bases, leaving 10 bases between the germline ends. Germline V CDR1 and CDR2: DFQATT, SNEGSKA (reference sequence). The CDR3 here is CSAPDRHYGYTF. The CDR3 DNA is TGCAGTGCTCCCGACAGGCACTATGGCTACACCTTC.

CDR3 DNA: TGTGCCAGCAGCTTGAGTCTCCCCGGGACAGGGATAGATACGCAGTATTTT. Translated, it gives CASSLSLPGTGIDTQYF. This sequence joins TRBV5-5 and TRBJ2-3; 9 positions agree with TRBD1. The CDR3 has 17 residues. Germline V CDR1 and CDR2: SGHKS, YYEKEE (reference sequence). V lost 1 base and J lost 5; bases outside the gene matches: 11.

This clonotype was counted between two and nine times. The chain links TRBV30 to TRBJ2-7; D unresolved. Germline CDR1 and CDR2: GTSNPN and SVGIG (reference sequence). The CDR3 is made up of 11 amino acids. Between the trimmed V and J ends, which lost 2 bases and 1 base, there was a span of 3 bases. CDR3 region: CAWSRSYEQYF. The CDR3 DNA reads TGTGCCTGGAGTAGGTCCTACGAGCAGTACTTC.

This clonotype was recorded at least ten times. The chain recombines TRBV6-5 with TRBJ1-2, with D hard to call. CDR1 MNHEY and CDR2 SVGAGI come from the germline V gene. The CDR3 is made up of 15 amino acids. V was cut by 0 bases and J by 8 bases, with 16 bases left in between. The CDR3 here is CASSYSTLRESGYTF. CDR3 nucleotide sequence: TGTGCCAGCAGTTACTCGACTTTGCGAGAATCGGGCTACACCTTC.

The J gene is TRBJ1-2, the V gene TRBV10-3; TRBD1 aligns across 8 bases. This CDR3 is 14 amino acids long. V shed 6 bases, J shed 5 bases, and the junction held 8 bases outside the gene matches. Per the germline V gene, CDR1 is ENHRY and CDR2 is SYGVKD. The CDR3 loop reads CAIRQGQEYYGYTF. CDR3 in DNA: TGTGCCATCAGACAGGGACAGGAGTATTATGGCTACACCTTC.

In its sample, this clonotype was seen a few times. This sequence joins TRBV10-3 and TRBJ2-3; D may be TRBD2 (6 bases). V lost 6 bases to trimming and J lost 3 bases, with 16 bases between them. Per the germline V gene, CDR1 is ENHRY and CDR2 is SYGVKD. This CDR3 region has 15 residues. The chain's CDR3 is CAIRGQSGETDTQYF. DNA for the CDR3: TGTGCCATCAGGGGGCAGTCGGGAGAAACAGATACGCAGTATTTT.

There are many counts of this clonotype. The rearrangement uses TRBV7-3 and TRBJ2-3; the D is unclear. V was cut by 4 bases and J by 3 bases, with 11 bases left in between. CDR1 is SGHTA, CDR2 FQGTGA, per germline. The CDR3 is 14 amino acids. CDR3 residues: CASSSTAVTDTQYF. The CDR3 DNA follows: TGTGCCAGCAGCTCAACGGCCGTAACAGATACGCAGTATTTT.

This clonotype was observed at least ten times. The chain links TRBV20-1 to TRBJ1-5; D unclear. The V gene's germline CDR1 is DFQATT and CDR2 SNEGSKA (reference sequence). Trimming shortened V by 2 bases and J by 7 bases, and 12 bases separated the two germline ends. This CDR3 has 13 amino acids. CDR3: CSARPRPPQPQHF. The CDR3 DNA is TGCAGTGCTAGACCCCGCCCCCCGCAGCCCCAGCATTTT.

The genes are TRBV12-3 or TRBV12-4 and TRBJ2-5; 8 nucleotides align to TRBD2. The CDR3 is made up of 13 amino acids. Trimming removed 11 bases from V and 1 base from J; junction bases left unmatched: 6. The CDR3 here is CAVQRGSQETQYF. In DNA form, the CDR3 reads TGTGCCGTACAGCGGGGGTCCCAAGAGACCCAGTACTTC.

This clonotype occurred many times. The V gene is TRBV4-1, the J gene TRBJ2-4, with TRBD2 as a possible D gene (5 bases). V gave up 0 bases and J gave up 8 bases, with 11 bases separating them. There are 14 residues in the CDR3. CDR1 is MGHRA, CDR2 YSYEKL, per germline. The chain's CDR3 is CASSQDSGVDIQYF. The DNA for the CDR3 is TGCGCCAGCAGCCAAGACAGCGGAGTAGACATTCAGTACTTC.

In DNA, the CDR3 is TGTGCCAGCAGCACCTCGACTAGCGGGTTCCACGAGCAGTACTTC. This translates into CASSTSTSGFHEQYF. V and J are TRBV5-6 and TRBJ2-7; TRBD2 agrees at 10 bases. Trimming took 4 bases from V and 5 from J; bases not matched to a gene: 9. The germline gives CDR1 SGHDT, CDR2 YYEEEE. CDR3 length: 15 amino acids.

This clonotype occurred many times. The CDR3 loop is CASSLPPGPGELFF. CDR3 nucleotides: TGTGCCAGCAGTTTACCCCCGGGACCCGGGGAGCTGTTTTTT. The chain is built from TRBV7-9 and TRBJ2-2; either TRBD1 or TRBD2 may fit D (5 bases each). There are 14 residues in the CDR3. The V end was cut by 6 bases, the J end by 6 bases, with 14 bases between. From germline, CDR1 is SEHNR and CDR2 FQNEAQ (reference sequence).

This clonotype occurred many times. This chain links TRBV7-9 with TRBJ2-7; 9 nucleotides match TRBD1. Germline V gene lookup returns CDR1 SEHNR and CDR2 FQNEAQ (reference sequence). The CDR3 sequence is 17 residues long. Losses at the gene ends were 2 bases for V and 4 bases for J; bases not matched to a gene: 12. CDR3 protein: CASSLPGQGELSYEQYF. The DNA of the CDR3 is TGTGCCAGCAGCTTACCGGGACAGGGAGAGTTGTCTTACGAGCAGTACTTC.

This clonotype was seen a handful of times. The V call is TRBV29-1, the J call TRBJ1-2; D is perhaps TRBD1 (5 bases). V was shortened by 2 bases and J by 8 bases, with 21 bases between the two germline ends. The germline gives CDR1 SQVTM, CDR2 ANQGSEA. The CDR3 is made up of 15 amino acids. CDR3 loop: CSVEIPPGGVGGYTF. DNA for the CDR3: TGCAGCGTTGAAATTCCCCCGGGGGGAGTAGGGGGCTACACCTTC. Complete variable domain (other parts from reference TRBV29-1 and TRBJ1-2): SAVISQKPSRDICQRGTSLTIQCQVDSQVTMMFWYRQQPGQSLTLIATANQGSEATYESGFVIDKFPISRPNLTFSTLTVSNMSPEDSSIYLCSVEIPPGGVGGYTFGSGTRLTVV.

The chain couples TRBV4-2 to TRBJ2-7, with D maybe TRBD1 (6 bases). The V gene's germline CDR1 is LGHNA and CDR2 YNFKEQ. V was pared by 3 bases and J by 3 bases, with 21 bases between. The CDR3 loop spans 17 amino acids. CDR3 bases: TGTGCCAGCAGCCAGCCCTCAGGGGTTTCCCAAAACTACGAGCAGTACTTC. Translation: CASSQPSGVSQNYEQYF.

This chain links TRBV6-2 or TRBV6-3 with TRBJ1-1; no firm D call. CDR3 length: 16 amino acids. Deletions cut 5 bases from V and 5 bases from J, with 21 bases between. Germline V gene data show CDR1 as MNHEY and CDR2 as SVGEGT. The CDR3 coding sequence is TGTGCCAGCAGTCTTCCCCCCGGGTCAGGACGGACTGAAGCTTTCTTT. Protein sequence: CASSLPPGSGRTEAFF.

This clonotype was observed a handful of times. The CDR3 region has the DNA TGTGCCATCAGTGAGTCTCACGAGCAGTACTTC. Amino acid sequence: CAISESHEQYF. The V call is TRBV10-3, the J call TRBJ2-7; D not resolved. The CDR3 has 11 residues. The V and J ends lost 0 bases and 5 bases respectively, with 2 bases between them. The germline V gene encodes CDR1 ENHRY and CDR2 SYGVKD.

The chain employs TRBV7-2 and TRBJ1-5, with a tentative D call TRBD1 (5 bases). The CDR3 sequence is 14 residues long. V shed 5 bases and J shed 4 bases, with 12 bases lying between them. Germline V lookup: CDR1 SGHTA, CDR2 FQGNSA. In DNA form, the CDR3 reads TGTGCCAGCAGCCCCCGCGCAGGGAATCAGCCCCAGCATTTT. Encoded protein: CASSPRAGNQPQHF.

This clonotype was seen a handful of times. This chain uses TRBV12-3 or TRBV12-4 with TRBJ1-1; maybe TRBD1 (5 bases). V dropped 5 bases and J dropped 6 bases, with 19 bases sitting between them. There are 15 residues in the CDR3. The CDR3 spells CASSPWGSQGAEAFF. The CDR3 bases are TGTGCCAGCAGTCCCTGGGGCAGCCAGGGCGCTGAAGCTTTCTTT.